This T cell receptor (gamma chain) was recorded in a study of gamma-delta T cells after stem cell transplantation. TCRdb processed the RT-PCR reads again with the CATT caller. The data hold approximately 3,000 gamma-chain clones, with 15% to 20% observed a single time. Sequenced sample: gamma-delta T cells. The receptors come from a human donor. It is not recorded whose cells these are; they may come from a transplant donor.

Note on this clone: A much larger clone lies a single base off, so this may be a read error. Distinct nucleotide sequences in the sample also encode this CDR3. The gene calls are TRGV9 and TRGJ1 or TRGJ2. There are 14 residues in the CDR3. Germline V CDR1 and CDR2: GITISATS, ISYDGTV (reference sequence). The CDR3 DNA follows: TGCGCCTTGTGGGAGGCCTTGAATTATTATAAGAAACTCTTT. It encodes CALWEALNYYKKLF.